Given below is one T cell receptor beta chain in context. What it binds is not known. The CDR3 sequence is 17 residues long. Trimming took 5 bases from V and 2 from J; bases not matched to a gene: 8. These data originate in a study of response to subunit inactivated influenza vaccine. The study, taken as a whole, reports: Every seasonal influenza vaccination brings in few new T cells, the authors suggested.

TCRdb re-called the RT-PCR reads with MiXCR, one entry per CDR3 protein. The top ten clones hold under 15% of a sample with around 490,000 distinct CDR3 sequences, less than 10% of them seen once. The chain is built from TRBV12-3 or TRBV12-4 and TRBJ2-6; 8 nucleotides align to TRBD1. The clonotype comes from a man between 50 and 75 years old who received an inactivated influenza vaccine. Sequencing used PBMCs from blood, obtained less than 30 months after vaccination. CDR3 DNA: TGTGCCAGCAGTCCTCGGACAGGGACGGCTGGGGCCAACGTCCTGACTTTC. It encodes CASSPRTGTAGANVLTF.